This TCR beta chain is drawn from a study of T cell responses to AZD1222 COVID-19 vaccine. Study findings and constraints: Only six individuals given AZD1222 were seropositive at baseline.

Data came from immunoSEQ multiplex PCR; TCRdb stores just in-frame clones and leaves some out. The table shows approximately 140,000 clones, with 90% occurring only once. Concerning this clone itself: Its antigen remains unidentified.

The source is an adult who received the AZD1222 COVID-19 vaccine. This material consisted of peripheral blood, taken 28 days after the second AZD1222 dose.

CDR3 region: CASSYNVRQGAYGYTF. The CDR3 DNA is TGTGCCAGCAGCTATAACGTTAGACAGGGCGCCTATGGCTACACCTTC. V gene TRBV5-6 combines with J gene TRBJ1-2; 7 bases align to TRBD1. Germline V gene data show CDR1 as SGHDT and CDR2 as YYEEEE. The CDR3 length is 16 residues. Trimming cost V 3 bases and J 4 bases; bases outside gene matches: 12.